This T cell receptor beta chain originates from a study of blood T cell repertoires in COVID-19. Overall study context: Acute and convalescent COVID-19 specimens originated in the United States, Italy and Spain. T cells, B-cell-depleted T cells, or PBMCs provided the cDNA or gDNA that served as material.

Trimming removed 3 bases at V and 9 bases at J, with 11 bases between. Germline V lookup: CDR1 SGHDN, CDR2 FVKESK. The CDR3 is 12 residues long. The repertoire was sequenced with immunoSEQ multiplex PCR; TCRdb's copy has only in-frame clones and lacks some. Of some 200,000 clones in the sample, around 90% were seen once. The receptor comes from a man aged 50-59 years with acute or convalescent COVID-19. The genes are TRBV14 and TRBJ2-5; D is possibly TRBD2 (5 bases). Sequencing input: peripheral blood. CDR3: CASSHRSGAQYF. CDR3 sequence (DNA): TGTGCCAGCAGCCACAGGTCCGGGGCCCAGTACTTC.